This T cell receptor beta chain stems from a study of blood T cell repertoires in COVID-19. Across the whole study: In each case, the material was cDNA or gDNA derived from T cells, B-cell-depleted T cells, or PBMCs.

Details on this clone: Compared with germline, one end of the junction differs, possibly owing to a read error.

Sequencing used immunoSEQ multiplex PCR; TCRdb keeps in-frame clones, though not all of them. The table records hundreds of thousands of clones, roughly 87% of them present only once. The age range of participants was 18 to 89 years, with residence in under 30 US areas. In assigning cohorts, the study relied on participant-reported clinical history. Recovery among Cohort 3 donors was established by two negative PCRs, clearance, or symptom resolution. Germline V gene sequence: CDR1 SGHTA, CDR2 FQGNSA. CDR3 length equals 13 residues. What was sequenced was PBMCs or T cells enriched from blood (not recorded which). The TCR originated in a woman between 18 and 29 years old who had recovered from COVID-19. The V gene is TRBV7-2, the J gene TRBJ1-1, with D perhaps matching TRBD1 (6 bases). CDR3 protein: CASSLTDRTEAFF. In DNA, the CDR3 is TGTGCCAGCAGCTTAACCGACAGGACTGAGGCTTTCTTT.